The 13 T cell receptor beta chains presented below share a single source sample, sequenced in a study of CD8+ T cells in alopecia areata. RNA extraction was followed by reverse transcription into cDNA, which acted as the sequencing template. Here immunoSEQ multiplex PCR was the method, and the copy in TCRdb shows in-frame clones only, minus some. The sample carries approximately 150,000 clones, more than 85% recorded once. Treatment: oral pan-JAK inhibitor, 5-10 mg twice daily. Material: CD8+ T cells sorted from blood, obtained at week 4, from a patient treated with tofacitinib. These receptors originate from a human donor with alopecia areata.

V usage is TRBV27 and J usage is TRBJ1-1; unclear D gene. The V end was cut by 2 bases, the J end by 6 bases, with 13 bases between. Germline V gene sequence: CDR1 MNHEY, CDR2 SMNVEV (reference sequence). The length of the CDR3 is 14 residues. The CDR3 loop reads CASSLAGMVAEAFF. CDR3 nucleotide sequence: TGTGCCAGCAGTTTAGCCGGCATGGTGGCTGAAGCTTTCTTT.

This sequence joins TRBV5-7 and TRBJ2-2; possible D gene TRBD2, 5 bases. TRBV5-7 is assigned to the ORF class and has an uncertain function. Deletions cut 6 bases from V and 2 bases from J, with 11 bases between. This CDR3 contains 14 residues. The CDR3 DNA is TGTGCCAGCACAACCGGGGTAAACACCGGGGAGCTGTTTTTT. This gives the protein CASTTGVNTGELFF.

J is TRBJ2-1 and V is TRBV27, with D hard to call. Trimming took off 0 bases at V and 1 base at J, with 7 bases between the two ends. Germline lookup yields CDR1 MNHEY and CDR2 SMNVEV (reference sequence). The CDR3 runs 15 residues. The CDR3 reads CASSLSAGSYNEQFF. Written as DNA, the CDR3 is TGTGCCAGCAGTTTATCCGCAGGATCCTACAATGAGCAGTTCTTC.

This rearrangement joins TRBV14 to TRBJ2-1, with no clear D. V was pared by 3 bases and J by 9 bases, with 12 bases between. The CDR3 is made up of 13 amino acids. The germline gives CDR1 SGHDN, CDR2 FVKESK. As DNA, the CDR3 is TGTGCCAGCAGCCAGGTGCCTCAAGGTGAGCAGTTCTTC. Its protein product is CASSQVPQGEQFF.

The rearrangement uses TRBV7-9 and TRBJ1-4, with TRBD1 identical over 7 bases. This CDR3 contains 15 residues. Germline CDR1 and CDR2: SEHNR and FQNEAQ (reference sequence). J lost 8 bases, V lost 5 bases, and 11 bases had no gene match. CDR3 sequence reads: CASSLYTGEVEKLFF. DNA of the CDR3: TGTGCCAGCAGCCTCTATACAGGGGAGGTGGAAAAACTGTTTTTT.

This clone has only a few counts. Here the CDR3 DNA reads TGTGCCAGCAGCTCCTCCGGGGCCGAGCAGTACTTC. Translating gives CASSSSGAEQYF. The V gene is TRBV27, the J gene TRBJ2-7; D possibly matches TRBD1 or TRBD2 (5 bases each). V was pared by 6 bases and J by 6 bases, with 12 bases between. This CDR3 contains 12 residues. From germline, CDR1 is MNHEY and CDR2 SMNVEV (reference sequence).

The V gene is TRBV27, the J gene TRBJ2-7; the match to TRBD1 covers 8 bases. CDR1 MNHEY and CDR2 SMNVEV come from the germline V gene (reference sequence). The junction had 7 bases not matched to a gene; V was cut back by 5 bases and J by 4 bases. The length of the CDR3 is 14 residues. The CDR3 coding sequence is TGTGCCAGCAGTCCACGGACAGGGCAATACGAGCAGTACTTC. This gives the protein CASSPRTGQYEQYF.

The chain links TRBV13 to TRBJ1-1; 12 bases map to TRBD1. Germline trimming cut 5 bases from V and 11 bases from J; bases unmatched to any gene: 9. The CDR3 covers 14 residues. CDR1 is PRHDT, CDR2 FYEKMQ, per germline (reference sequence). The CDR3 DNA reads as TGTGCCAGCAGCCTGGGGACAGGGGGCGCGTTGGCTTTCTTT. This gives the protein CASSLGTGGALAFF.

V is TRBV28 and J is TRBJ2-5, with D perhaps matching TRBD1 or TRBD2 (5 bases each). This CDR3 is built from 17 residues. The V gene lost 5 bases and the J gene lost 6 bases, with 25 bases spanning the gap. Germline V gene sequence: CDR1 MDHEN, CDR2 SYDVKM. In nucleotides, the CDR3 is TGTGCCAGCAGTCCAATAATCCGGGGCCCTGATGGTAAGACCCAGTACTTC. Amino acids: CASSPIIRGPDGKTQYF.

The chain employs TRBV5-1 and TRBJ2-5, with TRBD2 identical over 13 bases. V gave up 4 bases and J gave up 5 bases; unmatched junction bases: 5. The CDR3 is made up of 15 amino acids. Germline values: CDR1 SGHRS, CDR2 YFSETQ. The DNA of the CDR3 is TGCGCCAGCAGCCCCGGGACTAGCGGGACGGAGACCCAGTACTTC. It is translated as CASSPGTSGTETQYF.

J is TRBJ2-4 and V is TRBV4-1, with TRBD1 as a possible D gene (6 bases). Germline CDR1 reads MGHRA; CDR2 reads YSYEKL. This CDR3 has 20 amino acids. V lost 1 base and J 2 bases, leaving 24 bases between the germline ends. CDR3 region: CASSQAITRDTFLPKNIQYF. Written as DNA, the CDR3 is TGCGCCAGCAGCCAAGCTATAACACGGGACACATTTCTACCCAAAAACATTCAGTACTTC.

Written as DNA, the CDR3 is TGTGCCAGCAGCTTAGCGCCAGGACAGGGGTATGGAGAGACCCAGTACTTC. Its protein is CASSLAPGQGYGETQYF. The chain links TRBV7-2 to TRBJ2-5, with 9 bases aligning to TRBD1. J gave up 4 bases and V 0 bases, and 9 bases lay outside the gene matches. The CDR3 consists of 17 residues. Germline V gives CDR1 SGHTA, CDR2 FQGNSA.

V and J are TRBV7-9 and TRBJ2-2; TRBD2 matches at 11 bases. J gave up 1 base and V 2 bases, and 3 bases lay outside the gene matches. Germline V CDR1 and CDR2: SEHNR, FQNEAQ (reference sequence). The CDR3 is 17 amino acids. In DNA form, the CDR3 reads TGTGCCAGCAGCTTACAGACTAGCGGGATGAACACCGGGGAGCTGTTTTTT. Translation: CASSLQTSGMNTGELFF.